The 12 T cell receptor beta chains below were found in one sample sequenced in a study of vaccination and CD4 T cells after COVID-19. These receptors are not linked to any known antigen. Sequenced with the Oncomine TCR Beta short-read assay was DNA taken from cultured CD4+ T cells. TCRdb passed the PCR reads through MiXCR, listing each CDR3 protein once. The sample lists several thousand distinct CDR3 sequences; around 17% were seen once. Regarding treatment: approximately nine-day PBMC culture with coronavirus spike peptide pools or control peptides (ViraFEST assay). Input material: CD4+ T cells from blood, cultured in vitro. The receptors originated from a human donor who had recovered from COVID-19.

A few counts support this clonotype. This sequence joins TRBV4-1 and TRBJ2-3; no reliable D call. The CDR3 consists of 16 residues. The ends were cut back, 1 base at V and 1 base at J, with 12 bases in the middle. Germline values: CDR1 MGHRA, CDR2 YSYEKL. In nucleotides, the CDR3 is TGCGCCAGCAGCCAAGTAGAAGGGATCGGCACAGATACGCAGTATTTT. Translated, it gives CASSQVEGIGTDTQYF.

The chain combines TRBV2 with TRBJ1-5, with TRBD1 matching over 8 bases. CDR1 is SNHLY and CDR2 is FYNNEI in the germline V gene. With 6 bases clipped from V and 7 bases from J, the junction kept 5 bases outside the gene matches. The CDR3 loop spans 13 amino acids. The CDR3 DNA reads as TGTGCCAGCAGCAGGGGGCTGCAACAGCCCCAGCATTTT. Translation gives CASSRGLQQPQHF.

This clonotype is judged medium-sized. The chain carries TRBV2 and TRBJ1-1, with D perhaps matching TRBD1 (5 bases). The V gene lost 3 bases and the J gene lost 5 bases, with 13 bases spanning the gap. This CDR3 comprises 14 residues. CDR1 and CDR2 from the germline V gene are SNHLY and FYNNEI. The CDR3 is CASSDELSGTEAFF. As DNA, the CDR3 is TGTGCCAGCAGTGATGAACTCTCAGGGACTGAAGCTTTCTTT. The entire variable domain, with the rest obtained from reference TRBV2 and TRBJ1-1, is as follows: EPEVTQTPSHQVTQMGQEVILRCVPISNHLYFYWYRQILGQKVEFLVSFYNNEISEKSEIFDDQFSVERPDGSNFTLKIRSTKLEDSAMYFCASSDELSGTEAFFGQGTRLTVV.

This clonotype was seen more than once but under ten times. The chain employs TRBV6-1 and TRBJ1-3; no firm D call. The V gene's germline CDR1 is MNHNS and CDR2 SASEGT. The CDR3 is made up of 14 amino acids. Deletions cut 3 bases from V and 4 bases from J, with 10 bases between. The CDR3 loop reads CASSDSIRGNTIYF. The CDR3 DNA sequence: TGTGCCAGCAGTGACAGTATAAGGGGAAACACCATATATTTT.

The chain uses TRBV6-1 and TRBJ2-3; D not certain. The germline CDR1 and CDR2 sequences are MNHNS and SASEGT. This CDR3 region has 11 residues. Between the trimmed V and J ends, which lost 6 bases and 6 bases, there was a span of 7 bases. The chain's CDR3 is CASRRQDTQYF. In DNA, the CDR3 is TGTGCCAGCAGGAGGCAGGATACGCAGTATTTT.

This clonotype was seen a few times. The V and J genes are TRBV7-2 and TRBJ1-4; 8 positions match TRBD1. V lost 5 bases to trimming and J lost 8 bases; unmatched junction nucleotides: 7. The CDR3 is made up of 14 amino acids. CDR1 and CDR2 from the germline V gene are SGHTA and FQGNSA. The CDR3 nucleotides are TGTGCCAGCAGCAGACAGGGGTTAGGAGAAAAACTGTTTTTT. Translating gives CASSRQGLGEKLFF.

This chain uses TRBV15 with TRBJ2-3, with D perhaps matching TRBD2 (7 bases). The length of the CDR3 is 16 residues. V was shortened by 8 bases and J by 2 bases, with 20 bases between the two germline ends. The germline gives CDR1 LNHNV, CDR2 YYDKDF (reference sequence). The CDR3 DNA follows: TGTGCCACCCGAAATAGGGGGGGTTCCATCACAGATACGCAGTATTTT. Its protein product is CATRNRGGSITDTQYF.

A few counts support this clonotype. The chain couples TRBV4-1 to TRBJ2-7; a weak D match, TRBD2 (5 bases). This CDR3 comprises 15 residues. The germline V gene has CDR1 MGHRA and CDR2 YSYEKL. Deletions cut 5 bases from V and 4 bases from J, with 18 bases between. The DNA of the CDR3 is TGCGCCAGCAGCTATCTGGAGAGGGCCCCTTACGAGCAGTACTTC. Its translation: CASSYLERAPYEQYF.

With regard to this clonotype: Sequence at one end of the junction differs from germline and may be a read error. The chain employs TRBV7-3 and TRBJ2-1; 7 bases agree with TRBD1. The germline V gene encodes CDR1 SGHTA and CDR2 FQGTGA. This CDR3 spans 16 amino acids. The CDR3 DNA sequence: TGTGCCAGCAGCTTATCTGGGGACAGCTCCTACGATGAGCAGTTCTTC. This codes for CASSLSGDSSYDEQFF. The complete variable domain, with remaining parts taken from reference TRBV7-3 and TRBJ2-1, reads GAGVSQTPSNKVTEKGKYVELRCDPISGHTALYWYRQSLGQGPEFLIYFQGTGAADDSGLPNDRFFAVRPEGSVSTLKIQRTERGDSAVYLCASSLSGDSSYDEQFFGPGTRLTVL.

The chain employs TRBV6-2 or TRBV6-3 and TRBJ2-7, with 7 positions matching TRBD2. The germline CDR1 and CDR2 sequences are MNHEY and SVGEGT. CDR3 length equals 15 residues. V shed 4 bases and J 0 bases; nucleotides not matched to a gene: 6. CDR3 coding DNA: TGTGCCAGCAGTTCCCCCGGGGGGAGCTCCTACGAGCAGTACTTC. It codes for CASSSPGGSSYEQYF.

This clonotype turned up a few times. The CDR3: CASSSGQLQETQYF. The CDR3 DNA reads TGCGCCAGCAGCTCAGGACAGTTACAAGAGACCCAGTACTTC. J is TRBJ2-5 and V is TRBV5-1; TRBD1 might be the D (6 bases). The CDR3 has 14 amino acids. In germline, CDR1 is SGHRS, CDR2 YFSETQ. V was trimmed by 3 bases and J by 2 bases, leaving 11 bases between them.

V and J are TRBV7-2 and TRBJ2-5; no firm D call. V lost 1 base, J lost 2 bases, and 14 bases lay in between. The CDR3 has 16 residues. Germline CDR1 is SGHTA and CDR2 is FQGNSA. In nucleotides, the CDR3 is TGTGCCAGCAGCTTAGGAAGCGATCCCTTTCAAGAGACCCAGTACTTC. Its translation: CASSLGSDPFQETQYF.